This T cell receptor beta chain was found in a study of graft-versus-host responses after intestinal transplantation. Overall study context: Multivisceral, liver-intestinal, or isolated intestinal grafts went to recipients. Every recipient had anti-thymocyte globulin induction and around 3 years of tacrolimus plus steroids. The study's findings and limits: GvH clonotypes were identified within recipient marrow, with a subset emerging first in ileum or blood. Early after transplant, HvG clones declined as circulating GvH clones peaked.

CDR3 length: 16 residues. Germline loops: CDR1 LNHDA, CDR2 SQIVND (reference sequence). V was shortened by 7 bases and J by 6 bases, with 22 bases between the two germline ends. Assay: immunoSEQ multiplex PCR; the TCRdb copy retains only in-frame clones and omits some. This table holds more than 90,000 clones, over 80% found once. In the case of this clone: Its antigen is unidentified.

The material sequenced was unstimulated CD8+ T cells sorted from spleen or lymph node cells, taken before intestinal transplant. The V gene is TRBV19, the J gene TRBJ2-1; a weak D match, TRBD1 (5 bases). This receptor was obtained from a human donor who received an intestinal transplant. The CDR3 nucleotides are TGTGCCAGTACCATCGGAGCAGGGATGGGTGGCAATGAGCAGTTCTTC. It encodes CASTIGAGMGGNEQFF.